This entry describes one TCR beta chain. No antigen is known for it. The method was immunoSEQ multiplex PCR; TCRdb's version includes in-frame clones alone and lacks a portion of them. The sample has roughly 27,000 clones, under 95% seen once. The data belong to a study of T cells in localized non-small cell lung cancer. Trimming removed 6 bases from V and 4 bases from J, with 15 bases in between. Germline-derived CDR1 and CDR2 are MNHNY and SVGAGI (reference sequence). The CDR3 runs to 15 residues. Findings of the study overall: The tumor had only one region sequenced, so heterogeneity remains possible. In the blood, greater T cell density corresponded to longer overall survival. Tumor showed lower T cell clonality than uninvolved adjacent lung, where it was highest.

V gene TRBV6-6 combines with J gene TRBJ2-2; D remains ambiguous. The sequenced sample was peripheral blood, obtained before any cancer treatment. This sequence was found in a female donor older than 55 with stage I lung adenocarcinoma. The CDR3 loop reads CASRPARRVTGELFF. CDR3 nucleotide sequence: TGTGCCAGCAGGCCGGCGCGGCGCGTCACCGGGGAGCTGTTTTTT.